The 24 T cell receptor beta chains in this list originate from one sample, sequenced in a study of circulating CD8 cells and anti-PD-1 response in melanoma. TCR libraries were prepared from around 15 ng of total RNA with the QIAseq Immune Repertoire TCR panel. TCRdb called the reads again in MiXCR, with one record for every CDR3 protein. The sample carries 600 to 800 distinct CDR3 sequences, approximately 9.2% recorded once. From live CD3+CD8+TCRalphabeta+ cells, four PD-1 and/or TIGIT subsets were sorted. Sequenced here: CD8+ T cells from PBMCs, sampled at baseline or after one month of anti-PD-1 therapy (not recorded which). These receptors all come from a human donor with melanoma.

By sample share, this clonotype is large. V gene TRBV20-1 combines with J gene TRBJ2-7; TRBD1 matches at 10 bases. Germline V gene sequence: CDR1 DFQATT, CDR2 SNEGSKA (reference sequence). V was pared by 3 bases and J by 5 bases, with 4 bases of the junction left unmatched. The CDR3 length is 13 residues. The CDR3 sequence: CSASPTGGDEQYF. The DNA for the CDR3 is TGCAGTGCTAGCCCGACAGGGGGCGACGAGCAGTACTTC.

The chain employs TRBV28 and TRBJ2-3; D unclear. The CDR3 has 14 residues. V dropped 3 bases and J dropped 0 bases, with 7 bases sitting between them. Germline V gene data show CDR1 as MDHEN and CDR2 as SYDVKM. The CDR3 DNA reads TGTGCCAGCAGTTTGGTGGACAGCACAGATACGCAGTATTTT. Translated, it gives CASSLVDSTDTQYF.

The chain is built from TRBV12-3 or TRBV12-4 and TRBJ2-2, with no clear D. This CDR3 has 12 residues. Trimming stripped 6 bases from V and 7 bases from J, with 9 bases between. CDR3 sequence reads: CASSHKYGELFF. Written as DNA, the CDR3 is TGTGCCAGCAGCCACAAGTACGGGGAGCTGTTTTTT.

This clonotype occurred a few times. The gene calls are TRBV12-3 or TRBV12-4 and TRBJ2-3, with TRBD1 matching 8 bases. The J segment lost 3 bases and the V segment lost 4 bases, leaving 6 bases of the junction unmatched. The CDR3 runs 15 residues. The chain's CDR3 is CASSSTGVTTDTQYF. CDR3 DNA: TGTGCCAGCAGTTCGACAGGGGTAACGACAGATACGCAGTATTTT.

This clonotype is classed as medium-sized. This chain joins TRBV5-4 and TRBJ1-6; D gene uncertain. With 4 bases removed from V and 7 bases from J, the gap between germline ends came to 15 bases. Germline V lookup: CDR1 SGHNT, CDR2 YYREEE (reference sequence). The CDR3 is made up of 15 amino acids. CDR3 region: CASSQVGVWNSPLHF. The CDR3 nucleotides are TGTGCCAGCAGCCAAGTTGGGGTTTGGAATTCACCCCTCCACTTT.

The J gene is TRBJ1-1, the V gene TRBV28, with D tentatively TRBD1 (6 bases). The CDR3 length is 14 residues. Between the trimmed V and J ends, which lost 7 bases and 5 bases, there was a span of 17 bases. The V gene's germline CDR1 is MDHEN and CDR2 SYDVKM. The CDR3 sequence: CASTHPGAPTEAFF. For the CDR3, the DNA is TGTGCCAGCACCCATCCGGGGGCCCCAACTGAAGCTTTCTTT. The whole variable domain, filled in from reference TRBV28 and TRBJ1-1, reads DVKVTQSSRYLVKRTGEKVFLECVQDMDHENMFWYRQDPGLGLRLIYFSYDVKMKEKGDIPEGYSVSREKKERFSLILESASTNQTSMYLCASTHPGAPTEAFFGQGTRLTVV.

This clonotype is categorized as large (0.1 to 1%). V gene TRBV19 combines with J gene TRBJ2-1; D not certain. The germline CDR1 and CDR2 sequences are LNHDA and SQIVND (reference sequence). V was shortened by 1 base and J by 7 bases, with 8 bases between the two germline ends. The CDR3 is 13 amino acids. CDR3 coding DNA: TGTGCCAGTAGTATAGGTGGGTTTAATGAGCAGTTCTTC. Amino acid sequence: CASSIGGFNEQFF.

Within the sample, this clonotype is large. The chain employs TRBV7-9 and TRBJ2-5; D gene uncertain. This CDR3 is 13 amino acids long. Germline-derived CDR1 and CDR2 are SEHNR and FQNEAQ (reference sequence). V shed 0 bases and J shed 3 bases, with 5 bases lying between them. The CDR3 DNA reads TGTGCCAGCAGCTTAGCCAGCAAAGAGACCCAGTACTTC. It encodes CASSLASKETQYF.

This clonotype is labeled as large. Written as DNA, the CDR3 is TGTGCCAGCAGTTCCCCCGGGACTAGAGATTACGAGCAGTACTTC. Encoded protein: CASSSPGTRDYEQYF. The V and J genes are TRBV27 and TRBJ2-7, with TRBD2 matching 8 bases. With 4 bases clipped from V and 4 bases from J, the junction kept 9 bases outside the gene matches. CDR1 and CDR2 from the germline V gene are MNHEY and SMNVEV (reference sequence). This CDR3 has 15 amino acids.

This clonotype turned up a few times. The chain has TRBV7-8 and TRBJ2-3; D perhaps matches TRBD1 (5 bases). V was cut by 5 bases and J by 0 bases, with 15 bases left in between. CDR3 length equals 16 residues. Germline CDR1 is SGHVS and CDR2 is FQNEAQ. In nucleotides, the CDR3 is TGTGCCAGCAGCCCGCTGGACACAACTAGCACAGATACGCAGTATTTT. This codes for CASSPLDTTSTDTQYF.

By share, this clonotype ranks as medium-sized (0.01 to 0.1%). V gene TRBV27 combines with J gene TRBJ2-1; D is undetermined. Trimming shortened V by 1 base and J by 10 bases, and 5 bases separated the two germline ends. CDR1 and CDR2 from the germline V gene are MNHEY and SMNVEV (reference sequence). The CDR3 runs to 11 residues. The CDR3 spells CASSLFGEQFF. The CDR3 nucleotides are TGTGCCAGCAGTTTATTCGGGGAGCAGTTCTTC.

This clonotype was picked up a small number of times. The CDR3 DNA sequence: TGCAGTGCTACTGGGGGTAATGAAAAACTGTTTTTT. Its protein product is CSATGGNEKLFF. J is TRBJ1-4 and V is TRBV20-1, with a possible D match to TRBD1 (5 bases). This CDR3 is built from 12 residues. Per the germline V gene, CDR1 is DFQATT and CDR2 is SNEGSKA (reference sequence). V was clipped by 4 bases and J by 4 bases, with 7 bases between them.

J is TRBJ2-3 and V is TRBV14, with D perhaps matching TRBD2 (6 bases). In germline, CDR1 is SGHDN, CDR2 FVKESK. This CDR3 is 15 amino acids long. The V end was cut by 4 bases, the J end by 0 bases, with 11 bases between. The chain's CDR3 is CASSPGGASTDTQYF. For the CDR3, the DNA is TGTGCCAGCAGCCCCGGAGGGGCTAGCACAGATACGCAGTATTTT.

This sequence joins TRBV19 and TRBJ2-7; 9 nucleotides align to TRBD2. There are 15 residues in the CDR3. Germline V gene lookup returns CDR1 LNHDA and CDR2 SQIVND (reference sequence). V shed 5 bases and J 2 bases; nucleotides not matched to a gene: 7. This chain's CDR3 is CASSAGAGGTYEQYF. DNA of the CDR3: TGTGCCAGTAGTGCCGGAGCGGGGGGAACCTACGAGCAGTACTTC.

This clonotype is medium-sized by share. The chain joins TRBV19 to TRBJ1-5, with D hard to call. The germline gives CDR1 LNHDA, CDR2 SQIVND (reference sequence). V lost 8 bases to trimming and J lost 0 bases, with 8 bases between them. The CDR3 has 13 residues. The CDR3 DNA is TGTGCCAGTGATGAATATAGCAATCAGCCCCAGCATTTT. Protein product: CASDEYSNQPQHF.

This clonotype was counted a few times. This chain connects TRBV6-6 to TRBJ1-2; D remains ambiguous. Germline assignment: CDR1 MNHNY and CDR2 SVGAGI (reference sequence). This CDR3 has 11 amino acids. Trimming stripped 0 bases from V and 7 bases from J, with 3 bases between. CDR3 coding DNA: TGTGCCAGCAGTTACTCGATTGGCTACACCTTC. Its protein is CASSYSIGYTF.

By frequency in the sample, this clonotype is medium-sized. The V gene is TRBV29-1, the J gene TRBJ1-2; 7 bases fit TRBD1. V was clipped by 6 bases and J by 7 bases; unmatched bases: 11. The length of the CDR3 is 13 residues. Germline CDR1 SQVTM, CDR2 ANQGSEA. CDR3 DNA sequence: TGCAGCGTGATATCCGGGACAGCCTTTGGCTACACCTTC. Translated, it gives CSVISGTAFGYTF.

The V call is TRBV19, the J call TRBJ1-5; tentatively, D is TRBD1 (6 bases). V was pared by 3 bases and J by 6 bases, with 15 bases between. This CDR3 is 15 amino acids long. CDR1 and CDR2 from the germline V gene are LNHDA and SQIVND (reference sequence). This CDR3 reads CASSIKGVGAQPQHF. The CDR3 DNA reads TGTGCCAGTAGTATTAAGGGCGTGGGGGCTCAGCCCCAGCATTTT.

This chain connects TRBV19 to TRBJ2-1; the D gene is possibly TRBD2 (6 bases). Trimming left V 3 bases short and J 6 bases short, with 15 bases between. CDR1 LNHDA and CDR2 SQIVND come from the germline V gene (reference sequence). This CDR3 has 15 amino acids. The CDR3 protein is CASSIHSGPLNEQFF. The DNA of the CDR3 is TGTGCCAGTAGTATCCATAGCGGACCTCTCAATGAGCAGTTCTTC.

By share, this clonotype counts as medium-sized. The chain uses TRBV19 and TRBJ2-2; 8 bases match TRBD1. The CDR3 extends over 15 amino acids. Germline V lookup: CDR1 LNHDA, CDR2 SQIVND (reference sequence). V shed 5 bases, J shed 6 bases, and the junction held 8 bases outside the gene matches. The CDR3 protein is CASSPGQGLAGELFF. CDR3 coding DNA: TGTGCCAGTAGTCCAGGACAGGGTCTTGCCGGGGAGCTGTTTTTT.

The DNA for the CDR3 is TGTGCCAGCAGTTTAAAGGGGACGAGAACCGGGGAGCTGTTTTTT. This gives the protein CASSLKGTRTGELFF. This chain links TRBV27 with TRBJ2-2; D could derive from TRBD1 or TRBD2 (5 bases each). Germline loops: CDR1 MNHEY, CDR2 SMNVEV (reference sequence). Trimming stripped 2 bases from V and 5 bases from J, with 12 bases between. This CDR3 region has 15 residues.

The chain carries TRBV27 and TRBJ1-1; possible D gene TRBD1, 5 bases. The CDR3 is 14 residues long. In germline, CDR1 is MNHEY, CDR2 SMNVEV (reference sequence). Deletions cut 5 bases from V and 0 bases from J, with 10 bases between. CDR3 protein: CASSLRALNTEAFF. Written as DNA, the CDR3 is TGTGCCAGCAGTCTCAGGGCCCTGAACACTGAAGCTTTCTTT.

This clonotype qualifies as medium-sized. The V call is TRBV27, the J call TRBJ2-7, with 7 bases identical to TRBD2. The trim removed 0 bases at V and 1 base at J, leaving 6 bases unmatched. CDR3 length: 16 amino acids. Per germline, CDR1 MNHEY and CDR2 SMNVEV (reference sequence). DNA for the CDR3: TGTGCCAGCAGTTTATCGCCGGGGGGAAGATCCTACGAGCAGTACTTC. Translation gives CASSLSPGGRSYEQYF.

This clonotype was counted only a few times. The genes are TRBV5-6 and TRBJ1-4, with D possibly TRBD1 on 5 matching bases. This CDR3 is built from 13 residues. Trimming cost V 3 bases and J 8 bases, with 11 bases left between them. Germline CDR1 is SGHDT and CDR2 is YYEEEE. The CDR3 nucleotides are TGTGCCAGCAGCTGGGACCGGAAGGAAAAACTGTTTTTT. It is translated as CASSWDRKEKLFF.